Below are 22 T cell receptor beta chains sequenced from a single sample in a study of breast tumors, draining lymph nodes, adjacent tissues. The lymph nodes were axillary draining lymph nodes from breast cancer patients. TCRdb re-analysed the multiplex PCR reads in MiXCR, keeping a single row per CDR3 protein. Here the sample spans under 350,000 distinct CDR3 sequences, around 30% being singletons. Material: axillary lymph node tissue. The origin of the receptors is a female donor with breast cancer. Some clones in this sample may be carry-over from other donors' samples.

This clonotype has more than one count but fewer than ten. This rearrangement joins TRBV30 to TRBJ1-5; maybe TRBD1 (5 bases). Per the germline V gene, CDR1 is GTSNPN and CDR2 is SVGIG (reference sequence). The CDR3 has 13 residues. V was shortened by 2 bases and J by 7 bases, with 12 bases between the two germline ends. In DNA form, the CDR3 reads TGTGCCTGGAGTCGGGGCGAAGAACAGCCCCAGCATTTT. Translation gives CAWSRGEEQPQHF.

The chain couples TRBV19 to TRBJ1-1, with TRBD1 matching over 8 bases. V dropped 5 bases and J dropped 4; count of bases not matched to a gene: 15. The CDR3 has 17 residues. CDR1 and CDR2 (germline): LNHDA, SQIVND (reference sequence). CDR3 loop: CASSSLRQGALVTEAFF. DNA for the CDR3: TGTGCCAGTAGTTCTTTGAGGCAGGGGGCTCTAGTCACTGAAGCTTTCTTT.

This clonotype was found a few times. This chain connects TRBV7-8 to TRBJ1-2; possible D gene TRBD1, 6 bases. V was trimmed by 6 bases and J by 8 bases, leaving 13 bases between them. Germline values: CDR1 SGHVS, CDR2 FQNEAQ. The CDR3 totals 12 residues. CDR3 region: CASSLQGWGYTF. The CDR3 DNA reads as TGTGCCAGCAGTTTACAGGGATGGGGCTACACCTTC.

This clonotype was seen once. A much larger clone differs by one base, so this may be a read error. The chain joins TRBV7-2 to TRBJ2-3; D gene unclear. Germline V gene data show CDR1 as SGHTA and CDR2 as FQGNSA. The CDR3 contains 14 residues. The CDR3, as DNA: TGTGCCAGCAGCCGATCCCCTGGCACAGATGCGCAGTATTTT. Residues: CASSRSPGTDAQYF.

The V gene is TRBV20-1, the J gene TRBJ2-7; D not certain. The CDR3 has 14 residues. The V gene's germline CDR1 is DFQATT and CDR2 SNEGSKA (reference sequence). Trimming removed 3 bases from V and 6 bases from J, with 18 bases in between. This CDR3 is CSASSGVNPPEQYF. Written as DNA, the CDR3 is TGCAGTGCTAGTTCTGGGGTAAACCCCCCCGAGCAGTACTTC.

This clonotype came up a few times. The CDR3 bases are TGTGCCAGCAGTCCCCCTAGGACTGGCAATGAGCAGTTCTTC. Its translation is CASSPPRTGNEQFF. The chain couples TRBV6-5 to TRBJ2-1, with a possible D match to TRBD2 (5 bases). Trimming removed 5 bases from V and 6 bases from J, with 14 bases in between. Germline CDR1 is MNHEY and CDR2 is SVGAGI. The CDR3 is 14 amino acids.

As for this clonotype: A much bigger clone sits one base away, suggesting this may be a read error. The V gene is TRBV20-1, the J gene TRBJ2-1, with no clear D. The length of the CDR3 is 14 residues. CDR1 is DFQATT, CDR2 SNEGSKA, per germline (reference sequence). V dropped 3 bases and J dropped 6 bases, with 15 bases sitting between them. The CDR3 reads CSARIPARANEQFF. DNA for the CDR3: TGCAGTGCTAGGATCCCCGCACGGGCCAATGAGCAGTTCTTC.

This clonotype showed up many times. The chain recombines TRBV10-2 with TRBJ2-1; D remains ambiguous. Trimming stripped 7 bases from V and 0 bases from J, with 7 bases between. CDR1 and CDR2 (germline): WSHSY, SAAADI. The CDR3 extends over 13 amino acids. CDR3 loop: CASKTSSYNEQFF. CDR3 nucleotide sequence: TGCGCCAGCAAGACAAGCTCCTACAATGAGCAGTTCTTC.

The chain joins TRBV9 to TRBJ1-2, with TRBD1 identical over 12 bases. The J segment lost 2 bases and the V segment lost 0 bases, leaving 5 bases of the junction unmatched. The germline V gene encodes CDR1 SGDLS and CDR2 YYNGEE. The CDR3 runs 17 residues. The CDR3 nucleotides read TGTGCCAGCAGCGTAGGGGGACAGGGGGCTATCAACTATGGCTACACCTTC. This codes for CASSVGGQGAINYGYTF.

This clonotype showed up just a few times. J is TRBJ1-5 and V is TRBV29-1; 12 bases match TRBD1. V was pared by 4 bases and J by 6 bases, with 7 bases of the junction left unmatched. The CDR3 has 15 residues. Per the germline V gene, CDR1 is SQVTM and CDR2 is ANQGSEA. CDR3 loop: CSVVSGQGAGQPQHF. The CDR3 DNA sequence: TGCAGCGTTGTATCGGGACAGGGGGCAGGTCAGCCCCAGCATTTT.

The sample holds many counts of this clonotype. The gene calls are TRBV4-3 and TRBJ2-3; 10 bases map to TRBD2. The CDR3 has 15 residues. Losses at the gene ends were 3 bases for V and 3 bases for J; bases not matched to a gene: 3. Germline V gene sequence: CDR1 LGHNA, CDR2 YSLEER. The CDR3 reads CASSHGLAVTDTQYF. The CDR3 DNA reads as TGCGCCAGCAGCCATGGACTAGCGGTAACAGATACGCAGTATTTT.

Details on this clonotype: At one end, the junction sequence differs from germline, possibly due to a read error. This chain uses TRBV7-9 with TRBJ1-2; TRBD1 matches at 8 bases. The CDR3 is 15 amino acids. Per germline, CDR1 SEHNR and CDR2 FQNEAQ (reference sequence). The CDR3 spells CASSLSRTGNYGYPF. The CDR3 coding sequence is TGTGCCAGCAGCCTAAGCAGGACAGGGAACTATGGCTACCCCTTC.

V usage is TRBV6-2 or TRBV6-3 and J usage is TRBJ2-1; D uncertain. The germline V gene encodes CDR1 MNHEY and CDR2 SVGEGT. The CDR3 runs 12 residues. Trimming left V 4 bases short and J 5 bases short, with 6 bases between. CDR3: CASSFAHNEQFF. In nucleotides, the CDR3 is TGTGCCAGCAGTTTTGCTCACAATGAGCAGTTCTTC.

This clonotype was observed at least ten times. The gene calls are TRBV7-2 and TRBJ2-2; tentatively, D is TRBD2 (5 bases). Germline-derived CDR1 and CDR2 are SGHTA and FQGNSA. The CDR3 length is 15 residues. V was clipped by 1 base and J by 1 base, with 7 bases between them. CDR3 nucleotide sequence: TGTGCCAGCAGCTTAGTCCGGGGGAACACCGGGGAGCTGTTTTTT. It codes for CASSLVRGNTGELFF.

Ten or more counts support this clonotype. The rearrangement uses TRBV20-1 and TRBJ2-5; D is perhaps TRBD2 (5 bases). Germline-derived CDR1 and CDR2 are DFQATT and SNEGSKA (reference sequence). Between the trimmed V and J ends, which lost 4 bases and 4 bases, there was a span of 10 bases. The CDR3 loop spans 12 amino acids. This CDR3 is CSAMGGGETQYF. The CDR3 DNA is TGCAGTGCTATGGGTGGAGGAGAGACCCAGTACTTC.

This clonotype turned up a few times. V and J are TRBV7-2 and TRBJ1-1; D is unclear. Trimming shortened V by 2 bases and J by 2 bases, and 9 bases separated the two germline ends. This CDR3 spans 14 amino acids. Germline CDR1 and CDR2: SGHTA and FQGNSA. For the CDR3, the DNA is TGTGCCAGCAGCTTATTAGCCTTTAACACTGAAGCTTTCTTT. It encodes CASSLLAFNTEAFF.

There are many counts of this clonotype. DNA for the CDR3: TGTGCCTGGAGCTGGGAAGAGCAGTTCTTC. Its translation: CAWSWEEQFF. This rearrangement joins TRBV30 to TRBJ2-1; the D is unclear. CDR1 is GTSNPN, CDR2 SVGIG, per germline (reference sequence). V shed 3 bases and J shed 10 bases, with 7 bases lying between them. CDR3 length equals 10 residues.

This clonotype was counted at least ten times. This chain connects TRBV20-1 to TRBJ2-7; a possible D gene is TRBD2 (5 bases). Trimming took off 2 bases at V and 0 bases at J, with 11 bases between the two ends. Germline loops: CDR1 DFQATT, CDR2 SNEGSKA (reference sequence). CDR3 length: 14 residues. The CDR3 spells CSARSGSSSYEQYF. As DNA, the CDR3 is TGCAGTGCTAGATCGGGATCCAGCTCCTACGAGCAGTACTTC.

This clonotype was seen many times. The V and J genes are TRBV12-5 and TRBJ2-5; 12 bases align to TRBD1. This CDR3 is 21 amino acids long. CDR1 is LGHNT and CDR2 is FRNRAP in the germline V gene. The trim removed 0 bases at V and 1 base at J, leaving 15 bases unmatched. The DNA for the CDR3 is TGTGCTAGTGGTTTGGTCCTAACCGGGACAGGGGGCTCCTTCCTCCAAGAGACCCAGTACTTC. Amino acid sequence: CASGLVLTGTGGSFLQETQYF.

The chain has TRBV9 and TRBJ2-1, with 8 bases identical to TRBD1. With 4 bases clipped from V and 5 bases from J, the junction kept 5 bases outside the gene matches. Germline V gene sequence: CDR1 SGDLS, CDR2 YYNGEE. The CDR3 is 14 residues long. CDR3 nucleotide sequence: TGTGCCAGCAGCTCATCGGACAGGGACAATGAGCAGTTCTTC. It is translated as CASSSSDRDNEQFF.

Many counts were recorded for this clonotype. V gene TRBV20-1 combines with J gene TRBJ1-2; possible D gene TRBD1, 5 bases. This CDR3 is 12 amino acids long. In germline, CDR1 is DFQATT, CDR2 SNEGSKA (reference sequence). Trimming removed 6 bases at V and 8 bases at J, with 16 bases between. The CDR3 loop reads CSAEQRGFGYTF. CDR3 nucleotide sequence: TGCAGTGCCGAGCAGAGGGGATTCGGCTACACCTTC.

The rearrangement uses TRBV28 and TRBJ2-7, with 8 bases aligning to TRBD1. Germline CDR1 and CDR2: MDHEN and SYDVKM. With V trimmed by 6 bases and J by 3 bases, 7 bases remained unmatched. The CDR3 is 14 residues long. This CDR3 is CASRPSGQGYEQYF. The CDR3 DNA is TGTGCCAGCAGGCCGTCAGGACAGGGCTACGAGCAGTACTTC.